The source of this T cell receptor (beta chain) is a study of cytomegalovirus exposure and HLA in healthy donors. Measured with immunoSEQ multiplex PCR; TCRdb has only the in-frame clones, and not every one. There are approximately 210,000 clones in the sample; around nine tenths occur only once, and about 2.9% lies in the top ten. The CDR3 covers 13 residues. Trimming removed 7 bases from V and 5 bases from J, with 14 bases in between. Germline values: CDR1 MGHDK, CDR2 SYGVNS. The chain is built from TRBV25-1 and TRBJ1-1; D not resolved. The clonotype was recovered from a woman between 18 and 30 years old in good health and CMV-seronegative. The sequenced sample consisted of PBMCs. The CDR3 sequence is CASTSRRVTEAFF. In DNA form, the CDR3 reads TGTGCCAGCACCTCACGGAGAGTTACTGAAGCTTTCTTT.